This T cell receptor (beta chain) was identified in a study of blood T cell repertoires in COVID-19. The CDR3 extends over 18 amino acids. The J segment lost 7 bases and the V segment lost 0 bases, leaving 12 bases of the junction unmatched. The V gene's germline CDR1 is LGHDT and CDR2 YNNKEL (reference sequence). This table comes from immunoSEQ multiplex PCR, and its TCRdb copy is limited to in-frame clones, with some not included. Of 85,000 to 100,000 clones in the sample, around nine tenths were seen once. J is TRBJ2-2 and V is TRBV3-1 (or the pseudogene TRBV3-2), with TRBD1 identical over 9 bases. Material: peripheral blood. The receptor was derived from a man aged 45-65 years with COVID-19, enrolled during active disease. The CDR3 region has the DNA TGTGCCAGCAGCCAAGATTTTGGGGGACAGGGAAGGAACGGGGAGCTGTTTTTT. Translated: CASSQDFGGQGRNGELFF.